This T cell receptor beta chain derives from a study of blood T cell repertoires in COVID-19. About the study: Sample material is recorded as cDNA or gDNA derived from T cells, B-cell-depleted T cells, or PBMCs.

The CDR3 runs 16 residues. The V gene's germline CDR1 is LNHDA and CDR2 SQIVND (reference sequence). V lost 8 bases to trimming and J lost 0 bases, with 16 bases between them. Assay used: immunoSEQ multiplex PCR; TCRdb lists only in-frame clones, some missing. Seen here are 100,000 to 120,000 clones, 80% to 90% observed once, and the top ten hold around 3.5%. This sequence joins TRBV19 and TRBJ2-2; no clear D. This receptor was obtained from a man in his forties with acute or convalescent COVID-19. The sequencing sample was made of peripheral blood. CDR3 sequence: CASRRSADSNTGELFF. The CDR3 coding sequence is TGTGCCAGTCGTAGGAGTGCAGACTCGAACACCGGGGAGCTGTTTTTT.